These 3 T cell receptor beta chains were sequenced from one sample in a study of cytomegalovirus exposure and HLA in healthy donors (dated by TCRdb to 2017 to 2019). Library method: the immunoSEQ multiplex PCR assay. A mixture of 60 forward primers for TCR Vbeta segments and 13 reverse primers for TCR Jbeta segments was used in the multiplex PCR. As stored in TCRdb, this immuneACCESS dataset retains in-frame rearrangements with V and J assigned. A fraction of the clones does not appear; measured against another copy, unresolved V genes explain less than half of the discrepancy, and the remainder lacks a known reason. For this sample the table gives about 180,000 clones, of which around 81% were detected only once. The ten top clones hold 2.2% of the sample. Sequenced sample: PBMCs. The receptor source for this set is a woman aged 25 to 45 in good health and CMV-seronegative.

This clone was picked up a small number of times. The CDR3 here is CASSSPGQATYEQYF. The CDR3 nucleotides read TGTGCCAGCAGCTCCCCGGGACAGGCGACCTACGAGCAGTACTTC. The chain combines TRBV5-6 with TRBJ2-7, with 8 bases lining up with TRBD1. CDR1 and CDR2 (germline): SGHDT, YYEEEE. The trim removed 3 bases at V and 2 bases at J, leaving 7 bases unmatched. CDR3 length: 15 amino acids.

This chain uses TRBV7-2 with TRBJ1-3; D is perhaps TRBD1 (5 bases). Germline loops: CDR1 SGHTA, CDR2 FQGNSA. The V end lost 5 bases, the J end lost 4 bases, and 15 bases lay between the germline ends. CDR3 length: 15 amino acids. Written as DNA, the CDR3 is TGTGCCAGCAGCCCACTTGGGGCTTCGGGAAACACCATATATTTT. Translated, it gives CASSPLGASGNTIYF. Full variable domain (rest looked up from reference TRBV7-2 and TRBJ1-3): GAGVSQSPSNKVTEKGKDVELRCDPISGHTALYWYRQSLGQGLEFLIYFQGNSAPDKSGLPSDRFSAERTGGSVSTLTIQRTQQEDSAVYLCASSPLGASGNTIYFGEGSWLTVV.

The genes are TRBV27 and TRBJ2-1; D remains ambiguous. The CDR3 consists of 14 residues. The germline gives CDR1 MNHEY, CDR2 SMNVEV (reference sequence). V lost 2 bases and J lost 4, with 9 bases in between. The CDR3 DNA follows: TGTGCCAGCAGTTTAACGACACCTTACAATGAGCAGTTCTTC. Protein: CASSLTTPYNEQFF.